A selection of T cell receptor beta chains follows, all from one sample in a study of beta chain features in type 1 diabetes. This table comes from immunoSEQ multiplex PCR, and its TCRdb copy is limited to in-frame clones, with some not included. The repertoire holds 150,000 to 200,000 clones, approximately 8.4% seen once, with roughly 0.5% in the top ten. The specimen was central memory CD4+ T cells from blood. These receptors came from a man aged 18 to 29 with type 1 diabetes. CDR3s leave out the opening cysteine and the closing phenylalanine or tryptophan. The D gene is left open where the match is weak. Some rows have no size entry. The others give once, few or many, or a class for an expanded clone.

cdr3_length	j_call	d_call	v_call	clone_size	cdr3_aa
15	TRBJ1-4	-	TRBV5-1	few	ASSLGYGGPSGEKLF
14	TRBJ2-1	-	TRBV5-6	-	ASSLVSTRPGLGQF
14	TRBJ2-5	TRBD2	TRBV4-2	few	ASSFNLREYQETQY
10	TRBJ2-6	-	TRBV7-2	-	ASSALTTSLT
13	TRBJ1-5	-	TRBV28	few	ASSFALGGVQPQH
13	TRBJ2-5	TRBD1	TRBV19	few	ASSSGTGGGETQY
12	TRBJ1-1	-	TRBV27	few	ASRAPGMNTEAF
16	TRBJ2-1	-	TRBV6-1	-	ASSEIPGLWESYNEQF
14	TRBJ1-2	TRBD1	TRBV4-3	-	ASSQVATGAAYGYT
16	TRBJ2-3	-	TRBV30	few	AWSPVQVGLRSTDTQY
13	TRBJ2-3	TRBD2	TRBV10-1	-	ASGRTSGGKDTQY
15	TRBJ2-1	-	TRBV9	few	ASSVATIGGGGNEQF
12	TRBJ2-7	TRBD2	TRBV18	few	ASSPPPSGNEQY
11	TRBJ1-1	TRBD1	TRBV30	-	AWDRAENTEAF
15	TRBJ2-6	TRBD1	TRBV18	few	ASSPSGGASGANVLT
11	TRBJ1-1	-	TRBV19	few	ASSLPRETEAF
12	TRBJ1-1	-	TRBV19	-	ASSISLVHTEAF
11	TRBJ1-2	TRBD1	TRBV7-2	few	ASSLGPGGGYT
14	TRBJ2-3	TRBD2	TRBV28	-	ASRSSGSGFADTQY
14	TRBJ2-5	TRBD1	TRBV29-1	-	SAPRDRDRHEETQY
11	TRBJ1-1	-	TRBV5-1	few	ASSPVLNTEAF
12	TRBJ2-7	TRBD1	TRBV27	few	ASSLKDRGHEQY
12	TRBJ1-2	-	TRBV29-1	many	SVVGRGVSYGYT
12	TRBJ2-2	TRBD1	TRBV6-1	-	ASRDRVFSGELF
13	TRBJ2-1	-	TRBV28	few	ASSLRQYQLRAQF
14	TRBJ1-4	TRBD1	TRBV7-2	few	ASSLTPGQNNEKLF
13	TRBJ2-1	TRBD2	TRBV5-6	many	ASSRTSGIFNEQF
13	TRBJ2-3	-	TRBV15	few	ATSRVPGTQVTQY
11	TRBJ1-2	-	TRBV28	few	ASSYAGVHGYT
12	TRBJ1-1	-	TRBV30	many	AWSVRRGWTEAF